The rows below give T cell receptor beta chains drawn from one sample of a study of CD8 T cells in ankylosing spondylitis. TCRdb processed the 5' RACE reads anew with MiXCR; each CDR3 protein has one entry. The sample shows 200,000 to 250,000 distinct CDR3 sequences, approximately 7.4% of them seen only once. Sequencing input: blood, either unsorted or a sorted T cell fraction (not recorded which). The origin of the receptors is a male donor with ankylosing spondylitis. Each CDR3 is given without its conserved first and last residue. Only some rows state a clone size, as once, few, many or a class for expanded clones.

few	TRBV20-1	TRBJ2-7	SGRGTDPYEQY
many	TRBV27	TRBJ1-2	ASKSGGRGYT
many	TRBV29-1	TRBJ1-2	SVHQGLLTDGYT
many	TRBV2	TRBJ2-5	ASSETGRAETQY
many	TRBV7-9	TRBJ2-1	ASSPLREQF
many	TRBV10-1	TRBJ2-5	ASSESGQGKAAQY
many	TRBV7-3	TRBJ2-3	ASSLRLLDTQY
.	TRBV10-3	TRBJ1-4	AISEGRTNEKLF
many	TRBV4-3	TRBJ1-2	ASRPGSGSLYGYT
many	TRBV9	TRBJ1-5	ASSVGFSNQPQH